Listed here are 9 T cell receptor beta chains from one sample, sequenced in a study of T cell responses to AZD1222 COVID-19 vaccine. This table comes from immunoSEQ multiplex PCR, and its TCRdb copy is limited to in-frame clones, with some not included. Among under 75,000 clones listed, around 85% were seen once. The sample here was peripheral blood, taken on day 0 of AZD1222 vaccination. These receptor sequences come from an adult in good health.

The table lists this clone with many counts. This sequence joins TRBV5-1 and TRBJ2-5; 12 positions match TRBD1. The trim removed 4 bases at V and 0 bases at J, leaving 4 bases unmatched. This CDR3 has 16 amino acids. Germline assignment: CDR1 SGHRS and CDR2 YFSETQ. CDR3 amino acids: CASSGGTGGYQETQYF. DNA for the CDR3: TGCGCCAGCAGCGGAGGGACAGGGGGCTACCAAGAGACCCAGTACTTC.

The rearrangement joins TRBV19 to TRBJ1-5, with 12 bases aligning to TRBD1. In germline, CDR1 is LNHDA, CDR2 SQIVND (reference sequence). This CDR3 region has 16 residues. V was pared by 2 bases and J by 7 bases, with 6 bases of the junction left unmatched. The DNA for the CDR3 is TGTGCCAGTAGTATAAGAGGGACAGGGGGCGTCCAGCCCCAGCATTTT. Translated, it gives CASSIRGTGGVQPQHF. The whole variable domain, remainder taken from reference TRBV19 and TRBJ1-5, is DGGITQSPKYLFRKEGQNVTLSCEQNLNHDAMYWYRQDPGQGLRLIYYSQIVNDFQKGDIAEGYSVSREKKESFPLTVTSAQKNPTAFYLCASSIRGTGGVQPQHFGDGTRLSIL.

CDR3 sequence (DNA): TGTGCCAGCAGTGACCCGGGGCGCAATCAGCCCCAGCATTTT. Its translation is CASSDPGRNQPQHF. V usage is TRBV6-1 and J usage is TRBJ1-5, with D maybe TRBD1 (5 bases). The germline V gene has CDR1 MNHNS and CDR2 SASEGT. This CDR3 is built from 14 residues. Between the trimmed V and J ends, which lost 3 bases and 2 bases, there was a span of 8 bases.

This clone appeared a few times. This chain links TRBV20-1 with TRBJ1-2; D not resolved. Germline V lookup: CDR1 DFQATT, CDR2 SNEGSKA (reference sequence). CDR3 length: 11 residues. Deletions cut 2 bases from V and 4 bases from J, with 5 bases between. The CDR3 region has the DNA TGCAGTGCTAGATCGGCCTATGGCTACACCTTC. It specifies CSARSAYGYTF.

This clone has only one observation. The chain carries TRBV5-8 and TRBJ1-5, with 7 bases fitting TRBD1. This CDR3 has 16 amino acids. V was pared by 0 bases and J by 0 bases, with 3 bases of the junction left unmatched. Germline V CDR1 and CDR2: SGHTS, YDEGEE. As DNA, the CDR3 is TGTGCCAGCAGCTTGGGGGACAGCTTTAGCAATCAGCCCCAGCATTTT. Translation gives CASSLGDSFSNQPQHF. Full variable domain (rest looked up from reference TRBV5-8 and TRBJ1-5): EAGVTQSPTHLIKTRGQQATLRCSPISGHTSVYWYQQALGLGLQFLLWYDEGEERNRGNFPPRFSGRQFPNYSSELNVNALELEDSALYLCASSLGDSFSNQPQHFGDGTRLSIL.

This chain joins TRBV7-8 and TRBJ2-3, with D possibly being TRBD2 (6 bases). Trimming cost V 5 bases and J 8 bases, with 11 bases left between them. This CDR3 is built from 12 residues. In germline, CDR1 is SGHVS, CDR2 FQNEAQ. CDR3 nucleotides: TGTGCCAGCAGCCTCCCCGGGAGTACGCAGTATTTT. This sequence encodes CASSLPGSTQYF.

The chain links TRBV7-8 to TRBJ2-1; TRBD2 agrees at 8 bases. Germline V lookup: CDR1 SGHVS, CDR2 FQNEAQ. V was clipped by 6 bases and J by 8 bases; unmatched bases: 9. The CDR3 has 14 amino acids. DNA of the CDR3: TGTGCCAGCAGTCGGGGGGGCGCGTTGGATGAGCAGTTCTTC. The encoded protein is CASSRGGALDEQFF. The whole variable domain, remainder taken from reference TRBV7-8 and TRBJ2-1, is GAGVSQSPRYKVAKRGQDVALRCDPISGHVSLFWYQQALGQGPEFLTYFQNEAQLDKSGLPSDRFFAERPEGSVSTLKIQRTQQEDSAVYLCASSRGGALDEQFFGPGTRLTVL.

The CDR3 DNA is TGTGCCAGCAGCTGGGGGGGGAACACTGAAGCTTTCTTT. It is translated as CASSWGGNTEAFF. The rearrangement uses TRBV7-9 and TRBJ1-1, with TRBD1 as a possible D gene (5 bases). V was cut by 4 bases and J by 1 base, with 7 bases left in between. The V gene's germline CDR1 is SEHNR and CDR2 FQNEAQ (reference sequence). The CDR3 spans 13 residues.

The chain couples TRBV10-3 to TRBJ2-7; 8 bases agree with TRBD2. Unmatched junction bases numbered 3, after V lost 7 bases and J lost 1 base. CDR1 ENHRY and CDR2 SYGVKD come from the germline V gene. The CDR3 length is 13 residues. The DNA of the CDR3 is TGTGCCATCAACCGGGAGGGATCCTACGAGCAGTACTTC. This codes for CAINREGSYEQYF.